The 24 T cell receptor beta chains presented below share a single source sample, sequenced in a study of shared clonotypes between healthy human individuals. Some clones are missing from TCRdb's copy, which holds only in-frame ones; the method was immunoSEQ multiplex PCR. Of millions of clones in the sample, 90% to 95% were seen once. Sequencing was done on a sample of naive CD4+ T cells sorted from blood. Subset in this sample: CD45RA+ positively selected. The receptors were gathered from a man aged 18-30 years in good health.

The chain couples TRBV10-3 to TRBJ2-3; D remains unclear. The V end lost 6 bases, the J end lost 4 bases, and 5 bases lay between the germline ends. The CDR3 sequence is 11 residues long. Germline assignment: CDR1 ENHRY and CDR2 SYGVKD. In DNA form, the CDR3 reads TGTGCCATCAGCTGGGCAGATACGCAGTATTTT. Its protein product is CAISWADTQYF.

The V call is TRBV2, the J call TRBJ1-1, with unresolved D. The CDR3 spans 16 residues. Germline CDR1 and CDR2: SNHLY and FYNNEI. Between the trimmed V and J ends, which lost 1 base and 4 bases, there was a span of 16 bases. In DNA, the CDR3 is TGTGCCAGCAGTGAAGATCGGGCAGCCTGGGGCACTGAAGCTTTCTTT. Residues: CASSEDRAAWGTEAFF.

A single count supports this clone. The rearrangement uses TRBV28 and TRBJ1-1; unclear D gene. This CDR3 has 15 residues. CDR1 is MDHEN and CDR2 is SYDVKM in the germline V gene. The germline V and J ends were trimmed by 1 base and 3 bases, with 12 bases remaining between them. This CDR3 is CASSLYGREYTEAFF. CDR3 sequence (DNA): TGTGCCAGCAGTTTATACGGGAGGGAGTACACTGAAGCTTTCTTT.

This chain joins TRBV18 and TRBJ2-3; 9 positions agree with TRBD1. Losses at the gene ends were 4 bases for V and 1 base for J; bases not matched to a gene: 3. In germline, CDR1 is KGHSH, CDR2 LQKENI. CDR3 size: 15 residues. CDR3 DNA: TGTGCCAGCTCACAGGACAGGGGAGGCACAGATACGCAGTATTTT. It is translated as CASSQDRGGTDTQYF.

The chain combines TRBV5-4 with TRBJ2-7; 7 nucleotides match TRBD2. Germline V lookup: CDR1 SGHNT, CDR2 YYREEE (reference sequence). This CDR3 region has 14 residues. J was trimmed by 0 bases and V by 2 bases; bases with no gene match: 2. This CDR3 is CASSLGLDSYEQYF. For the CDR3, the DNA is TGTGCCAGCAGCTTAGGACTAGACTCCTACGAGCAGTACTTC. Full variable domain (outside the CDR3, taken from reference TRBV5-4 and TRBJ2-7): ETGVTQSPTHLIKTRGQQVTLRCSSQSGHNTVSWYQQALGQGPQFIFQYYREEENGRGNFPPRFSGLQFPNYSSELNVNALELDDSALYLCASSLGLDSYEQYFGPGTRLTVT.

V and J are TRBV5-1 and TRBJ1-1; TRBD1 aligns across 8 bases. V lost 3 bases, J lost 2 bases, and 6 bases stayed unmatched. Per the germline V gene, CDR1 is SGHRS and CDR2 is YFSETQ. The CDR3 length is 15 residues. CDR3 in amino acids: CASSSGQGANTEAFF. CDR3 sequence (DNA): TGCGCCAGCAGCTCTGGACAGGGTGCTAACACTGAAGCTTTCTTT.

V usage is TRBV6-6 and J usage is TRBJ1-5; D unresolved. Germline CDR1 and CDR2: MNHNY and SVGAGI (reference sequence). CDR3 length equals 15 residues. V was cut by 5 bases and J by 5 bases, with 16 bases left in between. The CDR3, as DNA: TGTGCCAGCAGTCCCCGGGCAAGCAGTGATCAGCCCCAGCATTTT. Translating it yields CASSPRASSDQPQHF.

The chain couples TRBV18 to TRBJ2-3; the D is unclear. CDR3 length: 14 residues. Germline-derived CDR1 and CDR2 are KGHSH and LQKENI. V gave up 1 base and J gave up 3 bases, with 8 bases separating them. The chain's CDR3 is CASSPLDVTDTQYF. CDR3 sequence (DNA): TGTGCCAGCTCACCACTCGACGTTACAGATACGCAGTATTTT.

The chain uses TRBV29-1 and TRBJ2-7, with TRBD1 as a possible D gene (5 bases). Trimming took off 5 bases at V and 2 bases at J, with 10 bases between the two ends. Per the germline V gene, CDR1 is SQVTM and CDR2 is ANQGSEA. This CDR3 is built from 12 residues. The CDR3 region is CSVTQDTYEQYF. DNA of the CDR3: TGCAGCGTTACCCAGGACACCTACGAGCAGTACTTC.

The chain links TRBV30 to TRBJ1-1; possibly TRBD1 for D (6 bases). Germline V gene lookup returns CDR1 GTSNPN and CDR2 SVGIG (reference sequence). V was pared by 0 bases and J by 7 bases, with 18 bases between. The CDR3 is 15 amino acids. CDR3 amino acids: CAWSVLGGPTHEAFF. The DNA of the CDR3 is TGTGCCTGGAGTGTACTTGGGGGCCCTACACATGAAGCTTTCTTT.

The rearrangement links TRBV5-1 to TRBJ1-6; 9 bases fit TRBD1. The V segment lost 2 bases and the J segment 0 bases; nucleotides outside the gene matches: 6. CDR1 SGHRS and CDR2 YFSETQ come from the germline V gene. The CDR3 consists of 18 residues. DNA for the CDR3: TGCGCCAGCAGCTTTTCCACAGGGGGCCACTCCTATAATTCACCCCTCCACTTT. Translating it yields CASSFSTGGHSYNSPLHF. The whole variable domain, filled in from reference TRBV5-1 and TRBJ1-6, reads KAGVTQTPRYLIKTRGQQVTLSCSPISGHRSVSWYQQTPGQGLQFLFEYFSETQRNKGNFPGRFSGRQFSNSRSEMNVSTLELGDSALYLCASSFSTGGHSYNSPLHFGNGTRLTVT.

About this clone itself: Other DNA sequences in this sample translate to the same CDR3. The chain employs TRBV11-2 and TRBJ2-7, with D uncertain. The CDR3 consists of 13 residues. The germline CDR1 and CDR2 sequences are SGHAT and FQNNGV. Trimming removed 1 base at V and 4 bases at J, with 8 bases between. The CDR3 DNA reads TGTGCCAGCAGCTTAGGTACACAATACGAGCAGTACTTC. Amino acids: CASSLGTQYEQYF.

The chain joins TRBV10-3 to TRBJ1-1; TRBD1 matches 9 bases. The V and J ends lost 4 bases and 12 bases, in that order; junction bases with no gene match: 9. CDR1 is ENHRY and CDR2 is SYGVKD in the germline V gene. The CDR3 extends over 13 amino acids. The CDR3 DNA sequence: TGTGCCATCAGTGCCCAACAGGGGGCGCAATCTTTCTTT. Protein product: CAISAQQGAQSFF.

Of note for this clone: Within the sample, other DNA sequences also encode this same CDR3. The rearrangement joins TRBV27 to TRBJ2-7; 9 nucleotides match TRBD1. The J segment lost 4 bases and the V segment lost 0 bases, leaving 4 bases of the junction unmatched. CDR3 length: 15 residues. CDR1 and CDR2 from the germline V gene are MNHEY and SMNVEV (reference sequence). The CDR3 sequence is CASSLSGTGTYEQYF. The CDR3 DNA is TGTGCCAGCAGTTTATCCGGGACAGGGACTTACGAGCAGTACTTC.

The chain carries TRBV6-5 and TRBJ1-2, with 10 bases that match TRBD1. The germline gives CDR1 MNHEY, CDR2 SVGAGI. The CDR3 is made up of 15 amino acids. V shed 6 bases and J 1 base; nucleotides not matched to a gene: 5. CDR3 sequence (DNA): TGTGCCAGCAGCCGTGGGGACAGGGGTAACTATGGCTACACCTTC. As protein: CASSRGDRGNYGYTF.

This clone has just one count. This chain connects TRBV6-5 to TRBJ1-4, with 8 bases aligning to TRBD1. This CDR3 is built from 14 residues. CDR1 is MNHEY and CDR2 is SVGAGI in the germline V gene. V dropped 5 bases and J dropped 4; count of bases not matched to a gene: 3. The CDR3 is CASSRQGINEKLFF. DNA of the CDR3: TGTGCCAGCAGTAGACAGGGGATTAATGAAAAACTGTTTTTT.

The CDR3 loop is CSVELDRGVLETQYF. The CDR3 DNA sequence: TGCAGCGTTGAATTGGATAGGGGGGTCTTGGAGACCCAGTACTTC. The chain carries TRBV29-1 and TRBJ2-5; perhaps D is TRBD1 or TRBD2 (6 bases each). This CDR3 contains 15 residues. Trimming pared 2 bases from V and 5 bases from J, leaving 18 bases between. The germline V gene encodes CDR1 SQVTM and CDR2 ANQGSEA.

Worth noting for this clone: This sample includes further DNA sequences coding for the same CDR3. V usage is TRBV5-1 and J usage is TRBJ2-3; the D gene is possibly TRBD2 (6 bases). Germline lookup yields CDR1 SGHRS and CDR2 YFSETQ. The CDR3 covers 14 residues. With 0 bases removed from V and 6 bases from J, the gap between germline ends came to 11 bases. The CDR3 protein is CASSLGGTPDTQYF. As DNA, the CDR3 is TGCGCCAGCAGCTTGGGAGGGACTCCCGATACGCAGTATTTT.

This chain links TRBV29-1 with TRBJ2-7; 7 bases match TRBD1. V lost 5 bases and J lost 6; bases outside the gene matches: 10. This CDR3 has 13 residues. Germline loops: CDR1 SQVTM, CDR2 ANQGSEA. The CDR3 DNA sequence: TGCAGCGTTCCGGGACAGTATATGGGCGAGCAGTACTTC. Protein sequence: CSVPGQYMGEQYF.

The J gene is TRBJ2-5, the V gene TRBV2; 8 bases agree with TRBD1. The V and J ends lost 6 bases and 2 bases, in that order; junction bases with no gene match: 5. The CDR3 extends over 14 amino acids. From germline, CDR1 is SNHLY and CDR2 FYNNEI. The CDR3 here is CASRSGTGQETQYF. The CDR3 DNA reads TGTGCCAGCAGATCCGGGACAGGACAAGAGACCCAGTACTTC.

V and J are TRBV28 and TRBJ1-5; 9 positions agree with TRBD1. J gave up 2 bases and V 6 bases, and 5 bases lay outside the gene matches. Germline values: CDR1 MDHEN, CDR2 SYDVKM. CDR3 size: 15 residues. CDR3 amino acids: CASRTGGLGNQPQHF. In DNA, the CDR3 is TGTGCCAGCAGAACAGGGGGCTTAGGCAATCAGCCCCAGCATTTT.

The DNA of the CDR3 is TGTGCCAGCGTCGGGAGTCGTACGCAGTATTTT. Its translation is CASVGSRTQYF. The chain has TRBV7-2 and TRBJ2-3, with D perhaps matching TRBD2 (6 bases). Looked up from germline, CDR1 is SGHTA and CDR2 is FQGNSA. The germline V and J ends were trimmed by 8 bases and 8 bases, with 11 bases remaining between them. The CDR3 contains 11 residues. The full variable domain, in which reference TRBV7-2 and TRBJ2-3 provide the parts outside the CDR3, is GAGVSQSPSNKVTEKGKDVELRCDPISGHTALYWYRQSLGQGLEFLIYFQGNSAPDKSGLPSDRFSAERTGGSVSTLTIQRTQQEDSAVYLCASVGSRTQYFGPGTRLTVL.

The V gene is TRBV7-2, the J gene TRBJ2-7; 7 bases align to TRBD1. This CDR3 comprises 17 residues. V gave up 3 bases and J gave up 1 base; unmatched junction bases: 12. Germline V lookup: CDR1 SGHTA, CDR2 FQGNSA. The CDR3, as DNA: TGTGCCAGCAGCTTGCGATTGACAGGGCCCACGTCCTACGAGCAGTACTTC. Translating gives CASSLRLTGPTSYEQYF.

The chain uses TRBV7-2 and TRBJ1-2; D is undetermined. Germline CDR1 is SGHTA and CDR2 is FQGNSA. Between the trimmed V and J ends, which lost 4 bases and 8 bases, there was a span of 20 bases. This CDR3 contains 15 residues. CDR3 bases: TGTGCCAGCAGCTCTCGAGACATCCTCATCCGGGGCTACACCTTC. It specifies CASSSRDILIRGYTF.